The 20 T cell receptor beta chains listed next were all sequenced from one sample in a study of OX40 agonist ivuxolimab in advanced cancers. This table comes from immunoSEQ multiplex PCR, and its TCRdb copy is limited to in-frame clones, with some not included. The data contain more than 65,000 clones, around 94% of them singletons. The sample consisted of CD4+ or CD8+ T cells sorted from blood, taken in a trial of the OX40 agonist ivuxolimab. The source is an adult with an advanced solid tumor such as melanoma, head and neck, liver or kidney cancer.

The chain carries TRBV6-5 and TRBJ1-1; tentative D call: TRBD1 (5 bases). Trimming took 10 bases from V and 6 from J, leaving 15 bases between them. The CDR3 length is 12 residues. Looked up from germline, CDR1 is MNHEY and CDR2 is SVGAGI. The DNA of the CDR3 is TGTGCCATCTCGGCGGTCAGGGCTGAAGCTTTCTTT. Its protein product is CAISAVRAEAFF.

J is TRBJ2-7 and V is TRBV19; D might be TRBD2 (5 bases). The germline CDR1 and CDR2 sequences are LNHDA and SQIVND (reference sequence). Trimming took off 2 bases at V and 4 bases at J, with 15 bases between the two ends. CDR3 size: 15 residues. The chain's CDR3 is CASSIRHFWEYEQYF. The CDR3 DNA is TGTGCCAGTAGTATACGACATTTTTGGGAGTACGAGCAGTACTTC.

The chain joins TRBV7-9 to TRBJ2-7; D gene ambiguous. This CDR3 is built from 15 residues. V was clipped by 5 bases and J by 3 bases, with 17 bases between them. Germline V gives CDR1 SEHNR, CDR2 FQNEAQ (reference sequence). The CDR3 reads CASSPGEQIDYEQYF. The CDR3 DNA reads TGTGCCAGCAGCCCGGGCGAGCAGATCGACTACGAGCAGTACTTC.

This rearrangement joins TRBV7-6 to TRBJ2-7; no clear D gene. Trimming pared 1 base from V and 2 bases from J, leaving 9 bases between. The CDR3 extends over 14 amino acids. CDR1 is SGHVS, CDR2 FNYEAQ, per germline. The CDR3 nucleotides are TGTGCCAGCAGCTTAGGGGCGATGACCTACGAGCAGTACTTC. Protein sequence: CASSLGAMTYEQYF. Combining the CDR3 with reference TRBV7-6 and TRBJ2-7 gives the whole variable domain GAGVSQSPRYKVTKRGQDVALRCDPISGHVSLYWYRQALGQGPEFLTYFNYEAQQDKSGLPNDRFSAERPEGSISTLTIQRTEQRDSAMYRCASSLGAMTYEQYFGPGTRLTVT.

The chain employs TRBV6-6 and TRBJ2-3; 9 bases line up with TRBD1. Trimming cost V 7 bases and J 4 bases; bases outside gene matches: 9. This CDR3 contains 15 residues. CDR1 is MNHNY, CDR2 SVGAGI, per germline (reference sequence). CDR3 nucleotide sequence: TGTGCCAGCATCTATGGACAGGGGCGATCAGATACGCAGTATTTT. As protein: CASIYGQGRSDTQYF.

CDR3 DNA sequence: TGCGCCAGCAGCCAAGATAGTAGGGACAGGGGGCTCAATGGGAGCAATCAGCCCCAGCATTTT. Amino acid sequence: CASSQDSRDRGLNGSNQPQHF. This rearrangement joins TRBV4-3 to TRBJ1-5; TRBD1 matches 12 bases. With V trimmed by 0 bases and J by 1 base, 13 bases remained unmatched. The CDR3 runs 21 residues. Per germline, CDR1 LGHNA and CDR2 YSLEER.

The chain employs TRBV5-1 and TRBJ1-4, with unresolved D. V was pared by 0 bases and J by 3 bases, with 9 bases between. Germline V gene data show CDR1 as SGHRS and CDR2 as YFSETQ. The CDR3 is made up of 15 amino acids. CDR3 sequence reads: CASSLDIVANEKLFF. The CDR3 DNA reads as TGCGCCAGCAGCTTGGATATTGTAGCTAATGAAAAACTGTTTTTT.

The gene calls are TRBV14 and TRBJ1-2; possible D gene TRBD1, 6 bases. The V gene's germline CDR1 is SGHDN and CDR2 FVKESK. V was pared by 1 base and J by 10 bases, with 22 bases between. The CDR3 covers 16 residues. The CDR3 spells CASSQGTAGQRRYYTF. Here the CDR3 DNA reads TGTGCCAGCAGCCAAGGGACCGCCGGACAGCGCAGGTACTACACCTTC.

CDR3 DNA: TGTGCCAGCAGCTTGGCCTTTTCAGGGGCACAAGAGACCCAGTACTTC. Amino acids: CASSLAFSGAQETQYF. The chain combines TRBV5-6 with TRBJ2-5, with a possible D match to TRBD1 (6 bases). Germline-derived CDR1 and CDR2 are SGHDT and YYEEEE. V dropped 0 bases and J dropped 2 bases, with 14 bases sitting between them. This CDR3 is 16 amino acids long.

This sequence joins TRBV5-1 and TRBJ2-5; D is possibly TRBD1 (5 bases). Germline V gene lookup returns CDR1 SGHRS and CDR2 YFSETQ. CDR3 length: 14 residues. The V end lost 0 bases, the J end lost 1 base, and 7 bases lay between the germline ends. CDR3 sequence: CASSLETAQETQYF. CDR3 nucleotides: TGCGCCAGCAGCTTGGAGACAGCCCAAGAGACCCAGTACTTC.

The chain carries TRBV27 and TRBJ2-2, with D tentatively TRBD1 (6 bases). V dropped 5 bases and J dropped 0 bases, with 10 bases sitting between them. Germline V lookup: CDR1 MNHEY, CDR2 SMNVEV (reference sequence). The CDR3 is made up of 15 amino acids. The CDR3 reads CASSPRTANTGELFF. CDR3 bases: TGTGCCAGCAGTCCTCGGACAGCGAACACCGGGGAGCTGTTTTTT.

This chain connects TRBV4-3 to TRBJ2-5, with D unresolved. The CDR3 consists of 13 residues. V was cut by 0 bases and J by 5 bases, with 7 bases left in between. CDR1 LGHNA and CDR2 YSLEER come from the germline V gene. Here the CDR3 DNA reads TGCGCCAGCAGCCAAGATACACGGGAGACCCAGTACTTC. This encodes CASSQDTRETQYF.

The chain carries TRBV4-3 and TRBJ2-7; D uncertain. Trimming shortened V by 0 bases and J by 6 bases, and 9 bases separated the two germline ends. Per the germline V gene, CDR1 is LGHNA and CDR2 is YSLEER. The CDR3 contains 13 residues. The DNA for the CDR3 is TGCGCCAGCAGCCAAGATTCCGCTTCCGAGCAGTACTTC. Protein: CASSQDSASEQYF.

The chain links TRBV7-9 to TRBJ2-7; a possible D gene is TRBD2 (6 bases). Looked up from germline, CDR1 is SEHNR and CDR2 is FQNEAQ (reference sequence). The CDR3 is made up of 13 amino acids. Trimming shortened V by 5 bases and J by 3 bases, and 11 bases separated the two germline ends. In DNA form, the CDR3 reads TGTGCCAGCAGCCTAACGGGGGACTACGAGCAGTACTTC. Encoded protein: CASSLTGDYEQYF. Together with reference TRBV7-9 and TRBJ2-7, the CDR3 gives the full variable domain: DTGVSQNPRHKITKRGQNVTFRCDPISEHNRLYWYRQTLGQGPEFLTYFQNEAQLEKSRLLSDRFSAERPKGSFSTLEIQRTEQGDSAMYLCASSLTGDYEQYFGPGTRLTVT.

The rearrangement uses TRBV7-2 and TRBJ1-5; weak D call: TRBD1 (5 bases). V was clipped by 5 bases and J by 4 bases, with 24 bases between them. The CDR3 consists of 18 residues. Per germline, CDR1 SGHTA and CDR2 FQGNSA. The CDR3 loop reads CASSTRDGGGPLNQPQHF. CDR3 coding DNA: TGTGCCAGCAGCACCCGGGACGGCGGGGGTCCGTTAAATCAGCCCCAGCATTTT.

The chain has TRBV6-6 and TRBJ1-4; 7 positions match TRBD1. V shed 2 bases and J 4 bases; nucleotides not matched to a gene: 1. CDR1 MNHNY and CDR2 SVGAGI come from the germline V gene (reference sequence). The CDR3 runs 14 residues. The CDR3 here is CASSYRDSNEKLFF. CDR3 sequence (DNA): TGTGCCAGCAGTTACCGGGACAGTAATGAAAAACTGTTTTTT.

The genes are TRBV27 and TRBJ2-1; 9 bases line up with TRBD2. In germline, CDR1 is MNHEY, CDR2 SMNVEV (reference sequence). This CDR3 is 18 amino acids long. V was clipped by 2 bases and J by 8 bases; unmatched bases: 16. The CDR3 sequence is CASSLQAGGPPLGHEQFF. For the CDR3, the DNA is TGTGCCAGCAGTTTACAGGCGGGGGGGCCACCGCTCGGCCATGAGCAGTTCTTC.

The CDR3 DNA sequence: TGTGCCAGCAGTCCATTAAGACTAGCGGGAGGTAGCACAGATACGCAGTATTTT. This encodes CASSPLRLAGGSTDTQYF. This chain joins TRBV27 and TRBJ2-3; 13 bases agree with TRBD2. Trimming at V came to 5 bases and at J to 0 bases, leaving 8 bases not matched to a gene. This CDR3 spans 18 amino acids. The germline CDR1 and CDR2 sequences are MNHEY and SMNVEV (reference sequence).

The rearrangement joins TRBV7-6 to TRBJ1-4; D is undetermined. The CDR3 is 15 residues long. V was pared by 4 bases and J by 5 bases, with 14 bases between. Germline-derived CDR1 and CDR2 are SGHVS and FNYEAQ. CDR3 nucleotide sequence: TGTGCCAGCAGCTCTTACTCATCCCTGAATGAAAAACTGTTTTTT. It translates to CASSSYSSLNEKLFF. The full variable domain, its missing parts supplied by reference TRBV7-6 and TRBJ1-4, is GAGVSQSPRYKVTKRGQDVALRCDPISGHVSLYWYRQALGQGPEFLTYFNYEAQQDKSGLPNDRFSAERPEGSISTLTIQRTEQRDSAMYRCASSSYSSLNEKLFFGSGTQLSVL.

The chain recombines TRBV27 with TRBJ2-7; the D gene is possibly TRBD1 (5 bases). The CDR3 is 14 residues long. The V and J ends lost 2 bases and 6 bases respectively, with 14 bases between them. Per germline, CDR1 MNHEY and CDR2 SMNVEV (reference sequence). The CDR3 loop reads CASSLDTGQLEQYF. The CDR3 bases are TGTGCCAGCAGTTTAGATACAGGCCAGCTCGAGCAGTACTTC.